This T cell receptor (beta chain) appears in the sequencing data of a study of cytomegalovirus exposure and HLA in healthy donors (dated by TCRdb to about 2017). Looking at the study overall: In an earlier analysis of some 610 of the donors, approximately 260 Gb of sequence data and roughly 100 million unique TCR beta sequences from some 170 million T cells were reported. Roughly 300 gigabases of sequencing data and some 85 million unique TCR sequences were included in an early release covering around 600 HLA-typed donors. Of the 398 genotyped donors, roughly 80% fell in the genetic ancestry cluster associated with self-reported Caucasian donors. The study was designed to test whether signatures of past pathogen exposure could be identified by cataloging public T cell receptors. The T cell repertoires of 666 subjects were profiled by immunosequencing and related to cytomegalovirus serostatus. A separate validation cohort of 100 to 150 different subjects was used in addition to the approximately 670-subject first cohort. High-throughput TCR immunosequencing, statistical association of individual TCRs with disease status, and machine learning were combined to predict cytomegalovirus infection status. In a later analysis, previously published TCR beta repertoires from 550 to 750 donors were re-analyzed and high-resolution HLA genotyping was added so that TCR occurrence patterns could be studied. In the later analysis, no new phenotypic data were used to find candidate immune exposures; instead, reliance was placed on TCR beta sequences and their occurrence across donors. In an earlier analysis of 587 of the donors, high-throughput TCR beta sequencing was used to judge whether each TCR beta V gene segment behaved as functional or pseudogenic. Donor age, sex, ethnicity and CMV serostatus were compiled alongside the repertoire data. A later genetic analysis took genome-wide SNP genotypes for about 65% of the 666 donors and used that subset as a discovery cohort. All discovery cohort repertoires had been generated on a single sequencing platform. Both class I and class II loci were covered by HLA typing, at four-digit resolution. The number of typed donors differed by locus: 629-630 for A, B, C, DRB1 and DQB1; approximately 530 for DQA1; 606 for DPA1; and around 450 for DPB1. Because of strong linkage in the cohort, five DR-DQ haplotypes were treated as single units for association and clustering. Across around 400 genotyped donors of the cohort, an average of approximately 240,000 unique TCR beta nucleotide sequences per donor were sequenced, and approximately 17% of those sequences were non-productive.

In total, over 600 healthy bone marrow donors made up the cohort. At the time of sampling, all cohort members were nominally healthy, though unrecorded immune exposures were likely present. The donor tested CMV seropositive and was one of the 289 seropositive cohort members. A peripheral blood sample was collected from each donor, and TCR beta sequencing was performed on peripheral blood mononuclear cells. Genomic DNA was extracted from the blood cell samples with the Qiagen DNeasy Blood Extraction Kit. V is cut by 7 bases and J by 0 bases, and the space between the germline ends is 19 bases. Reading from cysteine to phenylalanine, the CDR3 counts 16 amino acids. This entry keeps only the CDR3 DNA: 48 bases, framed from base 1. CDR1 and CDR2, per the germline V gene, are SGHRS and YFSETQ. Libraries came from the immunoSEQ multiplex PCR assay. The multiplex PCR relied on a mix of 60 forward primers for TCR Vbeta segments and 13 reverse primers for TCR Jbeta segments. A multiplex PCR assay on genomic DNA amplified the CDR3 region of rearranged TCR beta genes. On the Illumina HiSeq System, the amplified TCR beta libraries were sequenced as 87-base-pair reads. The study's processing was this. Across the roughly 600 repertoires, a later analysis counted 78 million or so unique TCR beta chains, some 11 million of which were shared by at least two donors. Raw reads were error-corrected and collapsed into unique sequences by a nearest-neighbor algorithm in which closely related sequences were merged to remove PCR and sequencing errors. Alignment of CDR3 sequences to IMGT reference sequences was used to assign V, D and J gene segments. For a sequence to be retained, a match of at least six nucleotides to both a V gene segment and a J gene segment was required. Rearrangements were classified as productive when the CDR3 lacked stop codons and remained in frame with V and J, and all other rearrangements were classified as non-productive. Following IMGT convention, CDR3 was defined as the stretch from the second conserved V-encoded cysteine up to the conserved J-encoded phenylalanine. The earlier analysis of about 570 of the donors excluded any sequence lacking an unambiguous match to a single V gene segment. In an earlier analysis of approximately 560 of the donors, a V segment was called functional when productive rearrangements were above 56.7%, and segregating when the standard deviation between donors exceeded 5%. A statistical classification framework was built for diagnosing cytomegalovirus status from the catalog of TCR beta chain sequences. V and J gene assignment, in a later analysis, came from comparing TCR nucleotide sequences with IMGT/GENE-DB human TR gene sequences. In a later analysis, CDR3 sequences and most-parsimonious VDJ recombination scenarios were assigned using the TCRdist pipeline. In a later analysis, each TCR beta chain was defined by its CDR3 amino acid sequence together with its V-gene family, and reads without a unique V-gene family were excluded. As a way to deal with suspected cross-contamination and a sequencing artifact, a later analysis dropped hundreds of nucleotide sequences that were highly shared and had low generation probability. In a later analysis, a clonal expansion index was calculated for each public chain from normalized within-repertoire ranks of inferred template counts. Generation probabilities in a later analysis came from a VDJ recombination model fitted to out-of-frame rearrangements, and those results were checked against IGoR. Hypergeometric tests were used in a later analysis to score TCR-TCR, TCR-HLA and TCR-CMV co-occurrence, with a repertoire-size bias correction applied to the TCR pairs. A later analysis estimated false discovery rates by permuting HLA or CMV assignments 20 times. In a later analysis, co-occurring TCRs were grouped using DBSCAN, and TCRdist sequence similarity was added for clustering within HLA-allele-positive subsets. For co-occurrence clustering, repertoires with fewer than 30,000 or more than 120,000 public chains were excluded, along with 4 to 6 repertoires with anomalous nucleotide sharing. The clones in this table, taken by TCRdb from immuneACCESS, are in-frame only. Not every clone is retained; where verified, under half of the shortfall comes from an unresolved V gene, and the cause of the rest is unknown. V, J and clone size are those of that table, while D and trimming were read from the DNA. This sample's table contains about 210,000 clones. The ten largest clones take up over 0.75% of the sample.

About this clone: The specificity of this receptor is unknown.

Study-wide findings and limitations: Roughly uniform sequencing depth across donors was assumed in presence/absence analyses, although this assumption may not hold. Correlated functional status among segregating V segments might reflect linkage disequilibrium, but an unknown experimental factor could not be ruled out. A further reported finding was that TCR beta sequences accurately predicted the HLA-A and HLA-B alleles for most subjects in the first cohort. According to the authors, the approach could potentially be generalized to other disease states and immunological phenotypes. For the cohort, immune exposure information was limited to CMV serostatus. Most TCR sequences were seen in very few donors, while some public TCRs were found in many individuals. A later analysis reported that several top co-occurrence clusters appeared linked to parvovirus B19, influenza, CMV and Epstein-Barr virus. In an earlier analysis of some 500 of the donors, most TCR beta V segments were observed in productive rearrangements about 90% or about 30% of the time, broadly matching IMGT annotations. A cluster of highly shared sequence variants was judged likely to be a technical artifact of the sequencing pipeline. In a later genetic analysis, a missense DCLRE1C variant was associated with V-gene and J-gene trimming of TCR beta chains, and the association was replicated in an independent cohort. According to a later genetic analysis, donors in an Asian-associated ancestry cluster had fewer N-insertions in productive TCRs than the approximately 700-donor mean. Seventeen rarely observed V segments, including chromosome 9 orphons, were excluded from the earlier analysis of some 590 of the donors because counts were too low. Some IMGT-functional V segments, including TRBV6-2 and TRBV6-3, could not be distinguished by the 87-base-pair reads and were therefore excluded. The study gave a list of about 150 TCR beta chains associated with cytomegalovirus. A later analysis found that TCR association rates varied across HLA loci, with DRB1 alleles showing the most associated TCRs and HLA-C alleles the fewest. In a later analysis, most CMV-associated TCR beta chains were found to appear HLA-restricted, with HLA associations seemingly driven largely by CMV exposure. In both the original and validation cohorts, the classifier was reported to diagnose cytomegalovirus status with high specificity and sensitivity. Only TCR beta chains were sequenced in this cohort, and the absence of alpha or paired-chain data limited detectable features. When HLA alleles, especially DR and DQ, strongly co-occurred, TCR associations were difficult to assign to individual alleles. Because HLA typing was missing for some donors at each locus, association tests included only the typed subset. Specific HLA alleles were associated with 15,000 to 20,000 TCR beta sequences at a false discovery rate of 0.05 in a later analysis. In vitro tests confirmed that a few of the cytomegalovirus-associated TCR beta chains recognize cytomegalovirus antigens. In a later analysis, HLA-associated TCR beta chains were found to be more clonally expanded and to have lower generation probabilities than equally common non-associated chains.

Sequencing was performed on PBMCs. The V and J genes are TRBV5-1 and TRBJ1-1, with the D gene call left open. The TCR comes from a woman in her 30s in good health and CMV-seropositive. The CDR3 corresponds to CASSELSSGVNTEAFF. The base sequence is TGCGCCAGCTCCGAATTAAGTTCGGGAGTGAACACTGAAGCTTTCTTT.